The 29 T cell receptor beta chains below were found in one sample sequenced in a study of blood T cell repertoires in COVID-19. Method: immunoSEQ multiplex PCR; TCRdb's copy keeps in-frame clones and lacks some. The sample lists 300,000 to 450,000 clones; about nine tenths were seen once. Sample: peripheral blood. The receptor source for this set is a woman aged 60 to 75 with COVID-19, enrolled during active disease.

V gene TRBV10-3 combines with J gene TRBJ2-7; 9 bases line up with TRBD1. The CDR3 contains 14 residues. Germline V gene data show CDR1 as ENHRY and CDR2 as SYGVKD. Losses at the gene ends were 5 bases for V and 4 bases for J; bases not matched to a gene: 6. The CDR3 is CAISPPDRGYEQYF. For the CDR3, the DNA is TGTGCCATCAGTCCTCCGGACAGGGGATACGAGCAGTACTTC.

The rearrangement uses TRBV13 and TRBJ2-5, with a possible D match to TRBD1 (5 bases). Trimming cost V 4 bases and J 4 bases, with 13 bases left between them. Germline CDR1 is PRHDT and CDR2 is FYEKMQ (reference sequence). The CDR3 runs 14 residues. CDR3 in amino acids: CASSSVRVGETQYF. CDR3 DNA: TGTGCCAGCAGCTCCGTCAGGGTAGGAGAGACCCAGTACTTC.

Remarks on this clone: This specimen includes other DNA sequences encoding the same CDR3. J is TRBJ2-1 and V is TRBV9; tentatively, D is TRBD1 (6 bases). Germline values: CDR1 SGDLS, CDR2 YYNGEE. CDR3 length equals 14 residues. Trimming took off 2 bases at V and 6 bases at J, with 12 bases between the two ends. This CDR3 is CASSVAGGINEQFF. CDR3 bases: TGTGCCAGCAGCGTGGCTGGGGGCATCAATGAGCAGTTCTTC. The complete variable domain, with remaining parts taken from reference TRBV9 and TRBJ2-1, reads DSGVTQTPKHLITATGQRVTLRCSPRSGDLSVYWYQQSLDQGLQFLIQYYNGEERAKGNILERFSAQQFPDLHSELNLSSLELGDSALYFCASSVAGGINEQFFGPGTRLTVL.

V usage is TRBV30 and J usage is TRBJ1-5; D remains ambiguous. CDR1 GTSNPN and CDR2 SVGIG come from the germline V gene (reference sequence). Trimming left V 3 bases short and J 7 bases short, with 13 bases between. The CDR3 is 13 residues long. This chain's CDR3 is CAWRQDGGQPQHF. The CDR3 region has the DNA TGTGCCTGGAGACAAGACGGAGGCCAGCCCCAGCATTTT.

This clone was recorded only once. The CDR3 region is CASSQRGQGKEQYF. Written as DNA, the CDR3 is TGTGCCAGCAGCCAGAGAGGACAGGGGAAGGAGCAGTACTTC. This chain connects TRBV3-1 (or the pseudogene TRBV3-2) to TRBJ2-7; 9 bases are a match to TRBD1. Germline CDR1 reads LGHDT; CDR2 reads YNNKEL (reference sequence). The CDR3 runs to 14 residues. V gave up 3 bases and J gave up 7 bases; unmatched junction bases: 7.

The chain recombines TRBV6-1 with TRBJ1-1, with D possibly being TRBD1 (6 bases). The germline V gene encodes CDR1 MNHNS and CDR2 SASEGT. The V end was cut by 4 bases, the J end by 5 bases, with 11 bases between. The CDR3 extends over 13 amino acids. Here the CDR3 reads CASSARDTTEAFF. DNA for the CDR3: TGTGCCAGCAGTGCCAGGGACACTACTGAAGCTTTCTTT.

The chain combines TRBV5-1 with TRBJ2-5, with 8 bases that match TRBD1. Looked up from germline, CDR1 is SGHRS and CDR2 is YFSETQ. The ends lost 7 bases at V and 5 bases at J; junction bases unmatched: 10. This CDR3 is built from 14 residues. CDR3 bases: TGCGCCAGCGCCTCCGGACAGGGCGGGGAGACCCAGTACTTC. Its protein product is CASASGQGGETQYF. Together with reference TRBV5-1 and TRBJ2-5, the CDR3 gives the full variable domain: KAGVTQTPRYLIKTRGQQVTLSCSPISGHRSVSWYQQTPGQGLQFLFEYFSETQRNKGNFPGRFSGRQFSNSRSEMNVSTLELGDSALYLCASASGQGGETQYFGPGTRLLVL.

V and J are TRBV4-1 and TRBJ1-1; TRBD1 is a possible D gene (6 bases). V shed 2 bases and J shed 0 bases, with 13 bases lying between them. Germline V gene sequence: CDR1 MGHRA, CDR2 YSYEKL. This CDR3 has 16 amino acids. The CDR3 here is CASSQNPGALNTEAFF. The CDR3 region has the DNA TGCGCCAGCAGCCAAAATCCAGGGGCGTTGAACACTGAAGCTTTCTTT.

This rearrangement joins TRBV6-5 to TRBJ1-1, with a tentative D call TRBD1 (6 bases). Germline V gene lookup returns CDR1 MNHEY and CDR2 SVGAGI. Trimming stripped 6 bases from V and 1 base from J, with 15 bases between. This CDR3 is built from 15 residues. CDR3 amino acids: CASRPGRGANTEAFF. CDR3 sequence (DNA): TGTGCCAGCAGACCCGGGCGGGGGGCGAACACTGAAGCTTTCTTT.

The CDR3 loop reads CASSRDTEVTEAFF. The CDR3 nucleotides read TGTGCCAGCAGTAGGGACACCGAGGTCACTGAAGCTTTCTTT. The V gene is TRBV2, the J gene TRBJ1-1; weak D call: TRBD1 (6 bases). The CDR3 totals 14 residues. The V end was cut by 5 bases, the J end by 4 bases, with 14 bases between. Germline V gene lookup returns CDR1 SNHLY and CDR2 FYNNEI.

This clone was observed a single time. This chain links TRBV29-1 with TRBJ1-2; D is undetermined. Trimming took off 1 base at V and 4 bases at J, with 7 bases between the two ends. CDR1 is SQVTM and CDR2 is ANQGSEA in the germline V gene. CDR3 size: 12 residues. CDR3 in amino acids: CSVEVAGYGYTF. The CDR3 coding sequence is TGCAGCGTTGAAGTCGCGGGCTATGGCTACACCTTC.

This clone was counted only a few times. This specimen includes other DNA sequences encoding the same CDR3. The chain links TRBV5-1 to TRBJ2-1; 13 bases align to TRBD2. V was clipped by 2 bases and J by 4 bases; unmatched bases: 3. This CDR3 is built from 16 residues. CDR1 SGHRS and CDR2 YFSETQ come from the germline V gene. The CDR3 reads CASSLTSGGAYNEQFF. The CDR3 DNA follows: TGCGCCAGCAGCTTAACTAGCGGGGGGGCTTACAATGAGCAGTTCTTC.

The chain is built from TRBV4-1 and TRBJ1-1; D unclear. The CDR3 sequence is 14 residues long. Per germline, CDR1 MGHRA and CDR2 YSYEKL. Trimming shortened V by 4 bases and J by 1 base, and 10 bases separated the two germline ends. The CDR3 bases are TGCGCCAGCAGCCCTGAACCGGGGAACACTGAAGCTTTCTTT. Its protein is CASSPEPGNTEAFF.

The rearrangement links TRBV7-9 to TRBJ1-6; 9 bases map to TRBD1. J gave up 7 bases and V 2 bases, and 12 bases lay outside the gene matches. Germline CDR1 SEHNR, CDR2 FQNEAQ (reference sequence). The CDR3 loop spans 18 amino acids. The CDR3 nucleotides read TGTGCCAGCAGCTTAAAGGGAGGGACAGGGTCCCCAAATTCACCCCTCCACTTT. Translated, it gives CASSLKGGTGSPNSPLHF. Looking up the rest from reference TRBV7-9 and TRBJ1-6 gives the full variable domain: DTGVSQNPRHKITKRGQNVTFRCDPISEHNRLYWYRQTLGQGPEFLTYFQNEAQLEKSRLLSDRFSAERPKGSFSTLEIQRTEQGDSAMYLCASSLKGGTGSPNSPLHFGNGTRLTVT.

This chain uses TRBV5-8 with TRBJ1-5; the D gene is possibly TRBD1 (6 bases). CDR1 and CDR2 (germline): SGHTS, YDEGEE. The CDR3 extends over 16 amino acids. V lost 1 base and J 4 bases, leaving 15 bases between the germline ends. The CDR3 loop reads CASSLLAGVENQPQHF. The CDR3 coding sequence is TGTGCCAGCAGCTTGTTGGCAGGGGTGGAAAATCAGCCCCAGCATTTT.

The genes are TRBV9 and TRBJ2-1; 11 bases map to TRBD2. Germline CDR1 is SGDLS and CDR2 is YYNGEE. After removal of 5 bases from V and 5 bases from J, the junction contained 6 bases not matched to a gene. There are 15 residues in the CDR3. CDR3 region: CASRYSGGAHNEQFF. The CDR3 bases are TGTGCCAGCAGGTATAGCGGGGGGGCCCACAATGAGCAGTTCTTC.

The count of this clone is one. The sample contains more than one DNA sequence encoding this CDR3. The CDR3 region is CASSQDRGSYNEQFF. The DNA of the CDR3 is TGCGCCAGCAGCCAAGATAGGGGGTCCTACAATGAGCAGTTCTTC. This chain uses TRBV4-1 with TRBJ2-1; tentatively, D is TRBD1 (6 bases). This CDR3 is built from 15 residues. Germline assignment: CDR1 MGHRA and CDR2 YSYEKL. The V and J ends lost 0 bases and 1 base respectively, with 7 bases between them.

The chain uses TRBV28 and TRBJ2-5, with 10 bases that match TRBD2. This CDR3 is 16 amino acids long. V lost 2 bases, J lost 2 bases, and 5 bases stayed unmatched. Germline assignment: CDR1 MDHEN and CDR2 SYDVKM. CDR3 in DNA: TGTGCCAGCAGTTTAGGGGGAGCGGGGGGGCAAGAGACCCAGTACTTC. This translates into CASSLGGAGGQETQYF.

This sequence joins TRBV7-6 and TRBJ1-6, with TRBD1 matching 9 bases. The CDR3 runs to 15 residues. V was pared by 5 bases and J by 6 bases, with 5 bases of the junction left unmatched. Germline CDR1 SGHVS, CDR2 FNYEAQ. Here the CDR3 reads CASSPADRGNSPLHF. The CDR3 nucleotides read TGTGCCAGCAGCCCAGCGGACAGGGGTAATTCACCCCTCCACTTT. The variable domain in full, with the rest retrieved from reference TRBV7-6 and TRBJ1-6, is GAGVSQSPRYKVTKRGQDVALRCDPISGHVSLYWYRQALGQGPEFLTYFNYEAQQDKSGLPNDRFSAERPEGSISTLTIQRTEQRDSAMYRCASSPADRGNSPLHFGNGTRLTVT.

The V call is TRBV21-1, the J call TRBJ2-3; TRBD2 is the table's D call, not checked against the DNA. TRBV21-1 has pseudogene status. The CDR3 is 17 amino acids. The CDR3 DNA is TGTGCCAGCAGCAAAAGCCTCGCGGGGGGGCTTGTAGATACGCAGTATTTT. Encoded protein: CASSKSLAGGLVDTQYF.

The rearrangement links TRBV15 to TRBJ2-7, with 9 bases aligning to TRBD1. V dropped 1 base and J dropped 6; count of bases not matched to a gene: 7. The CDR3 extends over 15 amino acids. Germline CDR1 LNHNV, CDR2 YYDKDF (reference sequence). CDR3 coding DNA: TGTGCCACCAGCAGAGCGGGACAGGGCGTTTCCGAGCAGTACTTC. It codes for CATSRAGQGVSEQYF.

The V and J genes are TRBV14 and TRBJ2-7; D ambiguous. Germline values: CDR1 SGHDN, CDR2 FVKESK. Trimming took 2 bases from V and 5 from J, leaving 10 bases between them. CDR3 length equals 13 residues. Written as DNA, the CDR3 is TGTGCCAGCAGCCAAACAATCTCTCACGAGCAGTACTTC. This gives the protein CASSQTISHEQYF. Drawing the rest from reference TRBV14 and TRBJ2-7, the complete variable domain is EAGVTQFPSHSVIEKGQTVTLRCDPISGHDNLYWYRRVMGKEIKFLLHFVKESKQDESGMPNNRFLAERTGGTYSTLKVQPAELEDSGVYFCASSQTISHEQYFGPGTRLTVT.

This chain uses TRBV3-1 (or the pseudogene TRBV3-2) with TRBJ2-3; perhaps TRBD2 as D (6 bases). The CDR3 consists of 13 residues. Germline CDR1 LGHDT, CDR2 YNNKEL (reference sequence). Trimming took 4 bases from V and 9 from J, leaving 14 bases between them. CDR3 DNA sequence: TGTGCCAGCAGCCGGGGGGACCCCGCGACGCAGTATTTT. It translates to CASSRGDPATQYF.

This sequence joins TRBV5-1 and TRBJ2-1, with 13 bases lining up with TRBD2. Per the germline V gene, CDR1 is SGHRS and CDR2 is YFSETQ. V was pared by 3 bases and J by 7 bases, with 10 bases of the junction left unmatched. The CDR3 totals 17 residues. The DNA for the CDR3 is TGCGCCAGCAGCTACCCTACCGGGACTAGCGGGGTGAATGAGCAGTTCTTC. Protein: CASSYPTGTSGVNEQFF.

V and J are TRBV25-1 and TRBJ2-5, with 9 bases identical to TRBD2. V was clipped by 1 base and J by 4 bases; unmatched bases: 4. The CDR3 has 15 amino acids. Germline assignment: CDR1 MGHDK and CDR2 SYGVNS. CDR3 region: CASSESGLAIETQYF. CDR3 DNA: TGTGCCAGCAGTGAATCCGGACTAGCGATAGAGACCCAGTACTTC.

This chain uses TRBV12-5 with TRBJ2-5, with 11 nucleotides matching TRBD2. V was clipped by 6 bases and J by 5 bases; unmatched bases: 5. This CDR3 contains 14 residues. CDR1 is LGHNT and CDR2 is FRNRAP in the germline V gene. The chain's CDR3 is CASGLAGGWETQYF. The CDR3 nucleotides are TGTGCTAGTGGCCTAGCGGGGGGTTGGGAGACCCAGTACTTC. The full variable domain, rest sourced from reference TRBV12-5 and TRBJ2-5, is DARVTQTPRHKVTEMGQEVTMRCQPILGHNTVFWYRQTMMQGLELLAYFRNRAPLDDSGMPKDRFSAEMPDATLATLKIQPSEPRDSAVYFCASGLAGGWETQYFGPGTRLLVL.

The chain carries TRBV9 and TRBJ1-4, with D perhaps matching TRBD1 (6 bases). The CDR3 has 15 residues. Germline V gene sequence: CDR1 SGDLS, CDR2 YYNGEE. Trimming took off 4 bases at V and 8 bases at J, with 18 bases between the two ends. The CDR3 DNA reads as TGTGCCAGCAGCACCCGGGGGGCCAGGGAGGAAAAACTGTTTTTT. It yields the protein CASSTRGAREEKLFF.

This clone was observed once. This CDR3 is CAISAEHQGATEAFF. Written as DNA, the CDR3 is TGTGCCATCAGTGCCGAACATCAGGGGGCCACTGAAGCTTTCTTT. This sequence joins TRBV10-3 and TRBJ1-1; TRBD1 aligns across 8 bases. Germline V gene lookup returns CDR1 ENHRY and CDR2 SYGVKD. With V trimmed by 4 bases and J by 4 bases, 8 bases remained unmatched. The CDR3 loop spans 15 amino acids.

This clone was observed once. The J gene is TRBJ1-1, the V gene TRBV7-3; D possibly corresponds to TRBD1 (5 bases). The CDR3 extends over 13 amino acids. Trimming took off 6 bases at V and 1 base at J, with 9 bases between the two ends. CDR1 SGHTA and CDR2 FQGTGA come from the germline V gene. The CDR3 spells CASSWTTNTEAFF. DNA for the CDR3: TGTGCCAGCAGTTGGACAACGAACACTGAAGCTTTCTTT.